This T cell receptor (beta chain) was identified during a study of shared T cell receptors in the human thymus (dated by TCRdb to about 2021). The study in broad terms: The study examined how the human thymus generates shared, self-reactive T-cell receptor alpha chains.

As for this clone: It lacks a known antigen. Base qualities are not at hand, and no much larger clone is one base apart.

Reading from cysteine to phenylalanine, the CDR3 counts 19 amino acids. Left in the record is the CDR3 DNA by itself, 57 bases read in frame from the first base. CDR1 and CDR2, per the germline V gene, are KGHSH and LQKENI. Clipping removes 1 base from V and 0 bases from J, with 11 as the unmatched junction base count. The library was made by the immunoSEQ multiplex PCR assay. Not all clones reach the TCRdb copy of this immuneACCESS table, which keeps in-frame sequences only. Checked studies attribute under half of the gap to unresolved V genes and leave the rest unexplained. This sample is represented by hundreds of thousands of clones; roughly 86% of them were singletons. Roughly 0.0094% of the sample is held by the ten biggest clonotypes. These data were likewise used in another study, on human thymus T cells. The second publication reports: In Finland, the donors were immunologically healthy infants who were having open corrective cardiac surgery for congenital heart defects. Thymus tissue was collected as surgical resects that were removed during corrective cardiac surgery. Biased V and J gene segment usage appeared to be present in both thymic and peripheral blood repertoires. The related research found that thymic TCR repertoires overlapped highly between unrelated individuals. TCR alpha and beta repertoires from under 10 infant thymus samples and four related peripheral blood samples were characterized in the study. Donor ages ranging from about 7 to 250 days were recorded, and a handful of male and a couple of female infants were included in the cohort. Thymocytes were freed from the tissue by mechanical means and kept at -70 degrees C as pellets of roughly 9-30 million cells. A QIAsymphony instrument was used to extract genomic DNA from frozen cell pellets. TCRB and TCRAD loci were amplified from a standardized quantity of quality-controlled genomic DNA using the immunoSEQ multiplex PCR assay. Amplicons spanned the V(D)J region at a length sufficient to cover the CDR3 and identify V and J genes. The amplicons were sequenced on an Illumina platform via the commercial immunoSEQ service. Primer bias and sequencing errors were corrected as previously described, and TCRAD and TCRB definitions were based on the IMGT database. Analysis of the repertoires was done with immunoSEQ Analyzer 3.0 and VDJTools and included basic statistics, V/J segment usage, diversity estimates, rarefaction and pairwise overlap. Chao1, ChaoE, Efron-Thisted, Shannon and inverse Simpson indices were used to estimate diversity, which was also estimated on datasets down-sampled to the smallest sample. Repertoire overlap used strict matching of CDR3 nucleotide sequence, V gene and J gene, with Jaccard-based multidimensional scaling clustering. On average, roughly 810,000 unique TCRB clonotypes were obtained from thymus samples, compared with roughly 84,000 from blood samples.

The chain employs TRBV18 and TRBJ2-7; 11 bases in between match TRBD2. The sample was thymocytes. The sequence came from a boy less than two years old with a congenital heart defect. Donor details come from another sample of the same person, matched by shared clones. The CDR3 reads as follows: CASSPRTSGRWGTSYEQYF. The nucleotides are TGTGCCAGCTCACCACGTACTAGCGGGAGATGGGGGACCTCCTACGAGCAGTACTTC.